Sequencing of this T cell receptor (beta chain) was carried out in a study of shared clonotypes between healthy human individuals. This CDR3 comprises 17 residues. Germline V gene sequence: CDR1 SGHTA, CDR2 FQGTGA. Trimming left V 8 bases short and J 0 bases short, with 17 bases between. Study-wide results and caveats: A reduction in generation probabilities was seen for non-shared clonotypes relative to those shared by all four donors.

An assay was performed, and its level was deep. Some clones are missing from TCRdb's copy, which holds only in-frame ones; the method was immunoSEQ multiplex PCR. The sample records hundreds of thousands of clones, around 97% being singletons. On this clone: Its antigen is not identified.

The sample comprised naive CD4+ T cells sorted from blood. This sample's subset: CD45RA+ positively selected. The source of this sequence is a woman aged 30 to 39 in good health. The chain links TRBV7-3 to TRBJ2-6, with D possibly TRBD2 on 5 matching bases. The CDR3 region is CASGRRPSSSGANVLTF. For the CDR3, the DNA is TGTGCCAGCGGGAGAAGGCCCTCCAGCTCTGGGGCCAACGTCCTGACTTTC.